The sequence of this T cell receptor (beta chain) was determined in a study of blood T cells in healthy people across ages. Using a J-beta primer mix together with a sample-barcoded 5' primer, a second PCR was run for roughly 6 to 11 cycles. Using its own MiXCR run on the 5' RACE reads, TCRdb lists one record per CDR3 protein. The repertoire holds 920,000 or so distinct CDR3 sequences, around 45% seen once, with under 20% in the top ten. Donors gave around 10 milliliters of peripheral blood apiece. The CDR3 has 16 amino acids. With V trimmed by 1 base and J by 3 bases, 8 bases remained unmatched. Per germline, CDR1 SEHNR and CDR2 FQNEAQ (reference sequence).

The sequence came from a woman aged 60-75 years in good health. The chain is built from TRBV7-9 and TRBJ2-7; TRBD2 matches at 8 bases. The sequenced sample consisted of blood. The CDR3 reads CASSLGPLAGGYEQYF. CDR3 DNA: TGTGCCAGCAGCTTAGGCCCCCTAGCGGGCGGCTACGAGCAGTACTTC.